Reported below is one T cell receptor beta chain. This CDR3 comprises 14 residues. The germline V gene has CDR1 GTSNPN and CDR2 SVGIG (reference sequence). Trimming shortened V by 8 bases and J by 0 bases, and 16 bases separated the two germline ends. This entry belongs to a study of cytomegalovirus exposure and HLA in healthy donors. The PCR had 60 Vbeta and 13 Jbeta primers. Clones were read by immunoSEQ multiplex PCR, and TCRdb kept only the in-frame ones, dropping some. The sample lists roughly 200,000 clones; approximately 82% were seen once. The specimen sequenced was PBMCs. The chain carries TRBV30 and TRBJ1-2; unclear D gene. The TCR was taken from a woman aged 40 to 50 in good health and CMV-seronegative. The CDR3 DNA is TGTGCCCTGGACTGTAGGGTTCCTAACTATGGCTACACCTTC. It translates to CALDCRVPNYGYTF. Full variable domain (missing parts from reference TRBV30 and TRBJ1-2): SQTIHQWPATLVQPVGSPLSLECTVEGTSNPNLYWYRQAAGRGLQLLFYSVGIGQISSEVPQNLSASRPQDRQFILSSKKLLLSDSGFYLCALDCRVPNYGYTFGSGTRLTVV.